This TCR beta chain was profiled in a study of post-analysis software for immune sequencing data. Study-wide context: There were relapsing-remitting, secondary progressive and progressive-relapsing multiple sclerosis among the disease courses included. Whole-study findings and limits: Significantly decreased normalized Chao1 diversity was recorded for multiple sclerosis patients relative to controls. F measure showed strong co-clustering of same-batch samples. Patients used about five TRBV segments, including TRBV5-6, TRBV5-1 and TRBV20-1, more often than controls.

V lost 10 bases, J lost 8 bases, and 7 bases stayed unmatched. The CDR3 extends over 12 amino acids. Germline V gene lookup returns CDR1 SEHNR and CDR2 FQNEAQ (reference sequence). Note on this clonotype: The antigen remains unidentified.

Tagging with unique molecular identifiers was a feature of the TCR beta cDNA libraries. T cells numbering 1 to 10 million yielded a few hundred thousand cDNA molecules. TCRdb passed the PCR reads through MiXCR, listing each CDR3 protein once. This sample has approximately 660,000 distinct CDR3 sequences, with 55% to 60% found just once. V usage is TRBV7-9 and J usage is TRBJ1-2; 10 bases map to TRBD1. The sample taken for sequencing was blood. This clonotype was sampled from a girl aged 2-10 years with multiple sclerosis. In DNA form, the CDR3 reads TGTGCCACCGGACAGGGGGTTTTAGGCTACACCTTC. The encoded protein is CATGQGVLGYTF.